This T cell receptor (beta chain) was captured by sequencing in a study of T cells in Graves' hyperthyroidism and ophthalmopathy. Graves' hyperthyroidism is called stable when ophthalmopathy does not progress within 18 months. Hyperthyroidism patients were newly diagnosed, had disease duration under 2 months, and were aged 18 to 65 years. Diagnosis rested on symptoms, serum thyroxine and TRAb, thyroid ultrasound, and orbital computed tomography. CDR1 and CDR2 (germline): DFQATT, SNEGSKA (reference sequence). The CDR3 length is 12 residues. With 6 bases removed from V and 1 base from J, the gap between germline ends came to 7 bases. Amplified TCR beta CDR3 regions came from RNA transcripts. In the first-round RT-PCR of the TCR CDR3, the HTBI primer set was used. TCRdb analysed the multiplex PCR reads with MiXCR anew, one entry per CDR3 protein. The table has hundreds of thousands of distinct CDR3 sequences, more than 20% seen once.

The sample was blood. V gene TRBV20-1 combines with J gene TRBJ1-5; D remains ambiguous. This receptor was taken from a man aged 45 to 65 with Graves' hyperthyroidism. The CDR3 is CSAMDSNQPQHF. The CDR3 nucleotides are TGCAGTGCAATGGACAGCAATCAGCCCCAGCATTTT.